This T cell receptor (beta chain) was sequenced in a study of OX40 agonist ivuxolimab in advanced cancers. For the study at large: Dose-escalation cases comprised hepatocellular carcinoma, melanoma, renal cell or head and neck cancer. Findings and limits, study-wide: Expanded peripheral T-cell antigen specificity went undetermined.

The data were produced by immunoSEQ multiplex PCR, yet TCRdb's version contains in-frame clones alone and is incomplete. Among about 50,000 clones, approximately 91% were seen once, and the ten largest hold around 0.8%. The germline gives CDR1 MGHDK, CDR2 SYGVNS. V lost 3 bases and J lost 4, with 16 bases in between. The CDR3 length is 15 residues. This clone appeared once. The antigen remains unidentified. This TCR came from an adult with an advanced solid tumor such as melanoma, head and neck, liver or kidney cancer. The sample in question was CD4+ or CD8+ T cells sorted from blood, obtained in a trial of the OX40 agonist ivuxolimab. The rearrangement links TRBV25-1 to TRBJ2-7, with TRBD1 as a possible D gene (5 bases). CDR3 in DNA: TGTGCCAGCAGTGACTTGACAGCCCAACGATACGAGCAGTACTTC. Encoded protein: CASSDLTAQRYEQYF.